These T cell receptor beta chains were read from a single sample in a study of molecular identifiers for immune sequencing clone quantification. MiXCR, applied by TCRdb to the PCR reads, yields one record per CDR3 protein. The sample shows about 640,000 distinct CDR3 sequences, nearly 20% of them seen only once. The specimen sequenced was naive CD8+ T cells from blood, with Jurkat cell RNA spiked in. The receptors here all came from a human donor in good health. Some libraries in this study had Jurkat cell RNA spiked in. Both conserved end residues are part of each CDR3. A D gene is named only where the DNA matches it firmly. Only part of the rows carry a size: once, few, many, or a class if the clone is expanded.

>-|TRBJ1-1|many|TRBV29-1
TGCAGCGTTGATCAGGGGCTAGGCACTGAAGCTTTCTTT
CSVDQGLGTEAFF
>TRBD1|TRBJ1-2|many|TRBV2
TGTGCCAGCAGTGAAGGGGACAGGAACTATGGCTACACCTTC
CASSEGDRNYGYTF
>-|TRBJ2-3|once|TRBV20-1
TGCAGTGCTAGAGATGCATGGAATACGCAGTATTTT
CSARDAWNTQYF
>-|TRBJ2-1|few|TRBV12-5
TGTGCTAGTGTAGCTCCAGGGGAACCCTACAATGAGCAGTTCTTC
CASVAPGEPYNEQFF
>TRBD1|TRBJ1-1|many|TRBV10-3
TGTGCCGCCGCCCCGGGACAGGGTAACACTGAAGCTTTCTTT
CAAAPGQGNTEAFF
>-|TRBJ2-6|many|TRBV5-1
TGCGCCAGCAGCTTGGGTCAGGCAAACTTAAACTCTGGGGCCAACGTCCTGACTTTC
CASSLGQANLNSGANVLTF
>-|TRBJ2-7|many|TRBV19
TGTGCCAGTAGTATAGGCCCGGGAACAGACGAGCAGTACTTC
CASSIGPGTDEQYF
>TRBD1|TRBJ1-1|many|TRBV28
TGTGCCAGCAGTTTTCGGGGACAGTTGAACACTGAAGCTTTCTTT
CASSFRGQLNTEAFF
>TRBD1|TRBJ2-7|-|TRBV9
TGTGCCAGCAGCGCCCAAAGGACAGGGACCGAGCAGTACTTC
CASSAQRTGTEQYF
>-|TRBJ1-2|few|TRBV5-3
TGTGCCAGCAGCTTGTACCGGGGAGCGGATGGCTACACCTTC
CASSLYRGADGYTF
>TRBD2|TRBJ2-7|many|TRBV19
TGTGCCAGCGGGACTAGCGGGGGAGAGGCCTACGAGCAGTACTTC
CASGTSGGEAYEQYF
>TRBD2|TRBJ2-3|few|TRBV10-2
TGCGCCAGCAGTGAATCAGGACTAGCTCTAGATACGCAGTATTTT
CASSESGLALDTQYF
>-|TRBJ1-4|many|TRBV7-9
TGTGCCAGCAGCTCCCTGGGGGCGTTGGATGAAAAACTGTTTTTT
CASSSLGALDEKLFF
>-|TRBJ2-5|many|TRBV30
TGTGCCTGGAGTCAAAGTTTGAGGCCCACCCAGTACTTC
CAWSQSLRPTQYF
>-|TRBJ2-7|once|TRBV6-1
TGTGCCAGCCGGACTGGCGGCCTTCTTAACTACGAGCAGTACTTC
CASRTGGLLNYEQYF
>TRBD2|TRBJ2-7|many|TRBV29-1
TGCAGCGTTGTCGGGGCGGGAGGGTACTACGAGCAGTACTTC
CSVVGAGGYYEQYF
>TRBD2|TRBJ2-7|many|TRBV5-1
TGCGCCAGCAGAAGCGGGAGTGGGAGCTCCTACGAGCAGTACTTC
CASRSGSGSSYEQYF
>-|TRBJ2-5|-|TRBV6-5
TGTGCCAGCAGTTACTTCGGGGTATCCGGGGAGACCCAGTACTTC
CASSYFGVSGETQYF
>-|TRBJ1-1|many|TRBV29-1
TGCAGCGTTGAAGACCAGAACACTGAAGCTTTCTTT
CSVEDQNTEAFF
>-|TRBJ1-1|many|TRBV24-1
TGTGCCACCAGTCTCGGGGGGAGGACTGAAGCTTTCTTT
CATSLGGRTEAFF
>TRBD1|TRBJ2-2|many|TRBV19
TGTGCCAGTAGTATGACAGGGGGGTCCGGGGAGCTGTTTTTT
CASSMTGGSGELFF
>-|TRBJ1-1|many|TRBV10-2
TGCGCCAGCAGTTACGGGACCGTGGGGACTGAAGCTTTCTTT
CASSYGTVGTEAFF
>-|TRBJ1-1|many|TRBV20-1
TGCAGTGCTCCAGATAAATTACAGAACACTGAAGCTTTCTTT
CSAPDKLQNTEAFF
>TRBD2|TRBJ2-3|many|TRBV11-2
TGTGCCAGCAGCATCGGACTAGCGGGGACAGATACGCAGTATTTT
CASSIGLAGTDTQYF
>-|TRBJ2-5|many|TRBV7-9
TGTGCCAGCAGCTTAATTGGGAATTCCGAAGAGACCCAGTACTTC
CASSLIGNSEETQYF
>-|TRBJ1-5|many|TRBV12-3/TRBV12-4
TGTGCCAGCAGTTTGGGAGGGCATCAGCCCCAGCATTTT
CASSLGGHQPQHF
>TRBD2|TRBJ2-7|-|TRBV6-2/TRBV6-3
TGTGCCAGCAGTTACAAGAGCGGGGGAGACGTCTACGAGCAGTACTTC
CASSYKSGGDVYEQYF
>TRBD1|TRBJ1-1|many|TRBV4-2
TGTGCCAGCAGCCATAAAGGGGGCGACATGAACACTGAAGCTTTCTTT
CASSHKGGDMNTEAFF
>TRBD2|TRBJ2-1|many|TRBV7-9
TGTGCCAGCAGCTTTCGAGACGGGGGGGCCCATGAGCAGTTCTTC
CASSFRDGGAHEQFF
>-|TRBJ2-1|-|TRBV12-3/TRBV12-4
TGTGCCAGCAGTCCAGAAAGGGAGGCTAGCGACAACTCCTACAATGAGCAGTTCTTC
CASSPEREASDNSYNEQFF
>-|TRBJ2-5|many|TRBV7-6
TGTGCCAGCAGCAACCCAGTTGGGGTTAGTTTCGCCCAGTACTTC
CASSNPVGVSFAQYF
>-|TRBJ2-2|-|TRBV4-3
TGCGCCAGCAGCCAAGATATAACGAACGGGGAGCTGTTTTTT
CASSQDITNGELFF
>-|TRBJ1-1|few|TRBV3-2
TGTGCCAGCAGCCCACAGGGGTTGGCCAACACTGAAGCTTTCTTT
CASSPQGLANTEAFF
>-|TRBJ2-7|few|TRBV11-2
TGTGCCAGCAGCTTAGCGGGCCGTCCTGGCGAGCAGTACTTC
CASSLAGRPGEQYF
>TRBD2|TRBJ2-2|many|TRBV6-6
TGTGCCAGTGGGACTAGCGGGAAAGTCGGGGAGCTGTTTTTT
CASGTSGKVGELFF
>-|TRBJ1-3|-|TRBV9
TGTGCCAGCAGCGTAGCCAGTGACTCTGGAAACACCATATATTTT
CASSVASDSGNTIYF
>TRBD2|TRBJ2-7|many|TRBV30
TGTGCCTGGGGTTCTGGCGGGGGGCCGTACGAGCAGTACTTC
CAWGSGGGPYEQYF
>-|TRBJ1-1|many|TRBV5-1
TGCGCCAGCAGCTTGGACATGGGGAACACTGAAGCTTTCTTT
CASSLDMGNTEAFF
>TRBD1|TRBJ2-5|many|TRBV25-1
TGTGCCAGCAGTGAATATGGGACAGTCAGCCAAGAGACCCAGTACTTC
CASSEYGTVSQETQYF
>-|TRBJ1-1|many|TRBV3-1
TGTGCCAGCAGCCAAGGAGACACTGAAGCTTTCTTT
CASSQGDTEAFF
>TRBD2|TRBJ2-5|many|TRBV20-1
TGCAGTGCTAGAGTCCGGACTAGCGGGAGGAGTGTATCTCAAGAGACCCAGTACTTC
CSARVRTSGRSVSQETQYF
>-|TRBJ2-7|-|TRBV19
TGTGCCAGTACCTCGGGTTCCCACGAGCAGTACTTC
CASTSGSHEQYF